These 30 T cell receptor beta chains originate from one sample sequenced in a study of tumor-infiltrating lymphocytes in oesophageal squamous cell carcinoma. TCRdb used MiXCR to reprocess the PCR reads, holding one entry per CDR3 protein. The sample lists about 9,700 distinct CDR3 sequences, around 60% occurring once. The sequenced sample was esophageal tumor tissue. The receptors originated from a female donor with esophageal squamous cell carcinoma.

There are a few counts of this clonotype. J is TRBJ2-5 and V is TRBV7-3, with TRBD2 matching 8 bases. The J call may be incorrect, as the DNA end agrees better with TRBJ2-1. The germline gives CDR1 SGHTA, CDR2 FQGTGA. The CDR3 is made up of 15 amino acids. The CDR3 DNA reads as TGTGCCAGCAGCCCACGACTAGCGTTCTACAATGAGCAGTTCTTC. It is translated as CASSPRLAFYNEQFF.

This clonotype was observed many times. This chain links TRBV7-2 with TRBJ2-3; 11 bases are a match to TRBD2. V shed 6 bases, J shed 0 bases, and the junction held 2 bases outside the gene matches. This CDR3 contains 15 residues. CDR1 and CDR2 (germline): SGHTA, FQGNSA. In DNA, the CDR3 is TGTGCCAGCAGGCGGACTAGCGGGAGCACAGATACGCAGTATTTT. Translation: CASRRTSGSTDTQYF.

The rearrangement uses TRBV7-2 and TRBJ1-5, with D hard to call. The V and J ends lost 5 bases and 6 bases respectively, with 11 bases between them. This CDR3 has 13 residues. CDR1 and CDR2 from the germline V gene are SGHTA and FQGNSA. The CDR3 region has the DNA TGTGCCAGCAGCCAAGGTGATTCTCAGCCCCAGCATTTT. Amino acid sequence: CASSQGDSQPQHF.

The J gene is TRBJ2-1, the V gene TRBV11-3; no reliable D call. The CDR3 consists of 12 residues. Germline V gene lookup returns CDR1 SGHNT and CDR2 YENEEA. V lost 1 base to trimming and J lost 5 bases, with 3 bases between them. As DNA, the CDR3 is TGTGCCAGCAGCTTAGCTGACAATGAGCAGTTCTTC. This translates into CASSLADNEQFF.

This clonotype was observed a few times. A junction boundary mismatches the germline segment, possibly from a read error. V and J are TRBV7-2 and TRBJ2-4, with TRBD2 identical over 11 bases. The J call is in doubt because the DNA end fits TRBJ2-1 better. CDR3 size: 15 residues. From germline, CDR1 is SGHTA and CDR2 FQGNSA. The CDR3 sequence is CASSLGTSGLDEQFF. CDR3 nucleotides: TGTGCCAGCAGTTTAGGGACTAGCGGCTTGGATGAGCAGTTCTTC.

This clonotype has only a few counts. V and J are TRBV7-2 and TRBJ2-1, with 7 bases fitting TRBD2. CDR1 is SGHTA and CDR2 is FQGNSA in the germline V gene. The CDR3 extends over 15 amino acids. V shed 4 bases, J shed 1 base, and the junction held 4 bases outside the gene matches. The CDR3 bases are TGTGCCAGCAGCTCGACTAGCACTTCCTACAATGAGCAGTTCTTC. Protein: CASSSTSTSYNEQFF.

The V and J genes are TRBV7-3 and TRBJ2-5; 12 bases match TRBD2. The DNA matches TRBJ2-1 better at its end, which makes the J call doubtful. The CDR3 runs 15 residues. Germline V lookup: CDR1 SGHTA, CDR2 FQGTGA. The DNA for the CDR3 is TGTGCCAGCAGCGAGACTAGCGGGGGTTTCAATGAGCAGTTCTTC. This encodes CASSETSGGFNEQFF.

The chain couples TRBV7-2 to TRBJ2-3; no definite D call. The CDR3 contains 11 residues. Germline CDR1 and CDR2: SGHTA and FQGNSA. Trimming pared 10 bases from V and 3 bases from J, leaving 8 bases between. Here the CDR3 DNA reads TGTGCCAATGAAGTGACAGATACGCAGTATTTT. Translation: CANEVTDTQYF. The entire variable domain, with the rest obtained from reference TRBV7-2 and TRBJ2-3, is as follows: GAGVSQSPSNKVTEKGKDVELRCDPISGHTALYWYRQSLGQGLEFLIYFQGNSAPDKSGLPSDRFSAERTGGSVSTLTIQRTQQEDSAVYLCANEVTDTQYFGPGTRLTVL.

The gene calls are TRBV7-2 and TRBJ1-2; 7 nucleotides align to TRBD1. Matching the DNA end better, TRBJ2-7 makes the J call doubtful. This CDR3 has 14 amino acids. Germline CDR1 is SGHTA and CDR2 is FQGNSA. DNA for the CDR3: TGTGCCAGCAGCTTAGACGGGACAGTCTACGAGCAGTACTTC. Translated, it gives CASSLDGTVYEQYF.

The V call is TRBV4-1, the J call TRBJ1-1; no clear D gene. The germline V gene has CDR1 MGHRA and CDR2 YSYEKL. V gave up 0 bases and J gave up 1 base, with 12 bases separating them. This CDR3 comprises 16 residues. The CDR3 region has the DNA TGCGCCAGCAGCCAAGATCTTGGCACCACGAACACTGAAGCTTTCTTT. This sequence encodes CASSQDLGTTNTEAFF.

This clonotype was detected only a few times. The chain is built from TRBV6-1 and TRBJ2-7; 11 bases align to TRBD2. The end of the DNA is better explained by TRBJ2-1, so the J call may be wrong. CDR1 MNHNS and CDR2 SASEGT come from the germline V gene. This CDR3 contains 15 residues. Here the CDR3 reads CASSWLAGGGDEQFF. CDR3 in DNA: TGTGCCAGCAGTTGGCTAGCGGGAGGCGGTGATGAGCAGTTCTTC.

About this clonotype: A junction end diverges from the germline sequence, so it may reflect a read error. Written as DNA, the CDR3 is TGTGCCAGCAGTAAAGCGGGTAGCTCCTACAATGAGAAGTTCTTC. Protein: CASSKAGSSYNEKFF. V and J are TRBV28 and TRBJ2-5; D might be TRBD2 (6 bases). Germline lookup yields CDR1 MDHEN and CDR2 SYDVKM. This CDR3 comprises 15 residues.

The CDR3 DNA follows: TGTGCCAGCAGCTACGGACAGGGAGAAAACGAGCAGTACTTC. It specifies CASSYGQGENEQYF. The rearrangement links TRBV11-2 to TRBJ2-4, with 8 bases that match TRBD1. The J call may be incorrect, as the DNA end agrees better with TRBJ2-7. Germline assignment: CDR1 SGHAT and CDR2 FQNNGV. CDR3 length: 14 residues.

This sequence joins TRBV7-2 and TRBJ2-1; D is uncertain. CDR3 length equals 13 residues. V lost 0 bases and J 4 bases, leaving 4 bases between the germline ends. The V gene's germline CDR1 is SGHTA and CDR2 FQGNSA. For the CDR3, the DNA is TGTGCCAGCAGCTTAGCCCAATACAATGAGCAGTTCTTC. It yields the protein CASSLAQYNEQFF.

The CDR3 bases are TGCGCCAGCAGCCAAGATATGGCGGGAGGGTTGGGTACGCAGTATTTT. Protein: CASSQDMAGGLGTQYF. J is TRBJ2-3 and V is TRBV4-1, with 9 bases fitting TRBD2. Germline V gives CDR1 MGHRA, CDR2 YSYEKL. After removal of 0 bases from V and 8 bases from J, the junction contained 9 bases not matched to a gene. The CDR3 extends over 16 amino acids.

This clonotype is medium-sized. V usage is TRBV6-1 and J usage is TRBJ2-7; TRBD2 matches at 12 bases. J gave up 3 bases and V 6 bases, and 6 bases lay outside the gene matches. The CDR3 contains 15 residues. Germline loops: CDR1 MNHNS, CDR2 SASEGT. The CDR3 loop is CASRPATSGSYEQYF. The CDR3 region has the DNA TGTGCCAGCAGGCCCGCGACTAGCGGGAGCTACGAGCAGTACTTC.

This chain uses TRBV28 with TRBJ1-1, with D unresolved. In germline, CDR1 is MDHEN, CDR2 SYDVKM. Trimming cost V 3 bases and J 7 bases, with 9 bases left between them. This CDR3 contains 12 residues. CDR3 region: CASSLGWVEAFF. CDR3 coding DNA: TGTGCCAGCAGTTTGGGATGGGTTGAAGCTTTCTTT. The whole variable domain, filled in from reference TRBV28 and TRBJ1-1, reads DVKVTQSSRYLVKRTGEKVFLECVQDMDHENMFWYRQDPGLGLRLIYFSYDVKMKEKGDIPEGYSVSREKKERFSLILESASTNQTSMYLCASSLGWVEAFFGQGTRLTVV.

This chain joins TRBV5-1 and TRBJ2-1; 7 bases are shared with TRBD1. The J call is uncertain, as TRBJ2-7 better fits the DNA end. Per the germline V gene, CDR1 is SGHRS and CDR2 is YFSETQ. This CDR3 has 15 residues. CDR3 in DNA: TGCGCCAGCAGCTTGGCGTTTGGACAGGATTACGAGCAGTACTTC. Amino acids: CASSLAFGQDYEQYF.

The V call is TRBV5-1, the J call TRBJ2-1; weak D call: TRBD2 (7 bases). This CDR3 spans 17 amino acids. Trimming stripped 0 bases from V and 6 bases from J, with 19 bases between. Germline values: CDR1 SGHRS, CDR2 YFSETQ. CDR3 sequence: CASSLVTRGGKLNEQFF. For the CDR3, the DNA is TGCGCCAGCAGCTTGGTCACGAGGGGGGGCAAGCTCAATGAGCAGTTCTTC.

This clonotype has a single count. The V and J genes are TRBV12-3 or TRBV12-4 and TRBJ2-3; TRBD1 matches 8 bases. This CDR3 is built from 14 residues. Trimming cost V 6 bases and J 2 bases; bases outside gene matches: 4. CDR3 in DNA: TGTGCCAGCAGACGGGACAGGAACACAGATACGCAGTATTTT. It is translated as CASRRDRNTDTQYF.

The chain carries TRBV7-2 and TRBJ1-5; D unresolved. The CDR3 has 14 residues. V gave up 1 base and J gave up 4 bases, with 8 bases separating them. The germline CDR1 and CDR2 sequences are SGHTA and FQGNSA. The CDR3 spells CASSLGRFNQPQHF. CDR3 coding DNA: TGTGCCAGCAGCTTAGGGCGGTTTAATCAGCCCCAGCATTTT.

The chain uses TRBV7-3 and TRBJ2-7; D is ambiguous. Near its end, the DNA agrees better with TRBJ1-2, so the J call may be wrong. Looked up from germline, CDR1 is SGHTA and CDR2 is FQGTGA. The CDR3 is 15 amino acids. The CDR3 DNA reads TGTGCCAGCAGGTCGACCCCCTCGGTCGACTATGGCTACACCTTC. It translates to CASRSTPSVDYGYTF.

The genes are TRBV10-1 and TRBJ2-1; 12 nucleotides match TRBD2. This CDR3 has 17 amino acids. V was pared by 4 bases and J by 7 bases, with 11 bases of the junction left unmatched. The germline V gene encodes CDR1 WNHNN and CDR2 SYGVQD (reference sequence). Here the CDR3 DNA reads TGCGCCAGCAGTGCTCGGCTAGCGGGAGGGCCCTCGAATGAGCAGTTCTTC. Translated, it gives CASSARLAGGPSNEQFF.

This clonotype was recorded a few times. This rearrangement joins TRBV7-6 to TRBJ2-1; the D is unclear. Judging by the DNA end, TRBJ2-5 fits better; the J call may be wrong. The CDR3 is 17 residues long. Germline V gene data show CDR1 as SGHVS and CDR2 as FNYEAQ. The CDR3 DNA is TGTGCCAGCAGCTTAGCGGGCCAGGTGGCCGGCCAAGAGACCCAGTACTTC. Amino acids: CASSLAGQVAGQETQYF.

CDR3 protein: CASSFLDRETEAFF. The CDR3 bases are TGCGCCAGCAGCTTTCTGGACAGGGAGACTGAAGCTTTCTTT. The chain recombines TRBV5-1 with TRBJ2-3; 8 nucleotides align to TRBD1. The DNA end is more similar to TRBJ1-1, so the J call may be wrong. Germline-derived CDR1 and CDR2 are SGHRS and YFSETQ. The CDR3 has 14 residues.

On this clonotype itself: Germline is not matched at one junction end, which may reflect a read error. The rearrangement links TRBV6-5 to TRBJ2-5, with D perhaps matching TRBD1 or TRBD2 (5 bases each). Germline CDR1 MNHEY, CDR2 SVGAGI. The CDR3 totals 14 residues. CDR3 sequence (DNA): TGCGCCAGCAGTGTTAGGGACGGAACAGAGACCCAGTACTTC. As protein: CASSVRDGTETQYF.

The genes are TRBV11-2 and TRBJ1-3; D is unclear. V was clipped by 4 bases and J by 2 bases, with 9 bases between them. The CDR3 contains 14 residues. In germline, CDR1 is SGHAT, CDR2 FQNNGV. CDR3 nucleotide sequence: TGTGCCAGCAGCTCCGCTAGCGCTGGAAACACCATATATTTT. It translates to CASSSASAGNTIYF.

This clonotype was seen a single time. The J gene is TRBJ2-5, the V gene TRBV6-2 or TRBV6-3; TRBD2 agrees at 8 bases. With 8 bases clipped from V and 6 bases from J, the junction kept 8 bases outside the gene matches. Germline assignment: CDR1 MNHEY and CDR2 SVGEGT. This CDR3 is 13 amino acids long. DNA of the CDR3: TGTGCCAGCTCCCCAGCGGGGGTCCAGACCCAGTACTTC. Its translation: CASSPAGVQTQYF.

The chain carries TRBV5-8 and TRBJ1-2; 7 bases align to TRBD1. This CDR3 is built from 14 residues. V lost 3 bases and J lost 4; bases outside the gene matches: 6. From germline, CDR1 is SGHTS and CDR2 YDEGEE. In DNA form, the CDR3 reads TGTGCCAGCAGCTCTGACAGGGCTAGCTATGGCTACACCTTC. Its translation is CASSSDRASYGYTF.

The chain has TRBV7-6 and TRBJ2-1; weak D call: TRBD2 (6 bases). V was cut by 5 bases and J by 3 bases, with 20 bases left in between. Germline CDR1 reads SGHVS; CDR2 reads FNYEAQ. The CDR3 contains 17 residues. In DNA form, the CDR3 reads TGTGCCAGCAGCCCAGAAGAGGCGCGGGATATCTACAATGAGCAGTTCTTC. This sequence encodes CASSPEEARDIYNEQFF.